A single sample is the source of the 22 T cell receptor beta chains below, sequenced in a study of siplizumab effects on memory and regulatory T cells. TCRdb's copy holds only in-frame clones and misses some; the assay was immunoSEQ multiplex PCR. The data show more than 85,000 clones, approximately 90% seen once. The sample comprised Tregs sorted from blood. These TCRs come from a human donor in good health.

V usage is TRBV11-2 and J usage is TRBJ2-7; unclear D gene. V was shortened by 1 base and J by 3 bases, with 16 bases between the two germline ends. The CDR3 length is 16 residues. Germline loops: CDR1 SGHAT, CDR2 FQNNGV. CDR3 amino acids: CASSLGTVGWNYEQYF. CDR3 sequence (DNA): TGTGCCAGCAGCTTAGGTACGGTGGGCTGGAACTACGAGCAGTACTTC.

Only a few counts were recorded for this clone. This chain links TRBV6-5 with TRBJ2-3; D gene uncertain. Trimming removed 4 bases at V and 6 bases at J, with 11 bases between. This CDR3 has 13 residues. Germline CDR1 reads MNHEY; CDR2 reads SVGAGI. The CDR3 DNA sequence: TGTGCCAGCAGTTCCATGGGAAGGGATACGCAGTATTTT. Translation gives CASSSMGRDTQYF.

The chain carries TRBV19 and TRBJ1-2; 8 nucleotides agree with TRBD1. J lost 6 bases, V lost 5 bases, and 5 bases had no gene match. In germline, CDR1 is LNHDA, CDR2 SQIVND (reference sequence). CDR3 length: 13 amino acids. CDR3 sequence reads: CASSHQGADGYTF. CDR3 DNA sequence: TGTGCCAGTAGTCACCAGGGGGCAGATGGCTACACCTTC. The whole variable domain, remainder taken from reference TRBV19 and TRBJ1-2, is DGGITQSPKYLFRKEGQNVTLSCEQNLNHDAMYWYRQDPGQGLRLIYYSQIVNDFQKGDIAEGYSVSREKKESFPLTVTSAQKNPTAFYLCASSHQGADGYTFGSGTRLTVV.

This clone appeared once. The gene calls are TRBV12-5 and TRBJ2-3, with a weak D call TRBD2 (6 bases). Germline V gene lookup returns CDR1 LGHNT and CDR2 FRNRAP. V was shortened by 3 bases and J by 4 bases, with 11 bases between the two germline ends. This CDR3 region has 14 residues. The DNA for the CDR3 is TGTGCTAGTGGTTTTGGCGGGGCCTCAGATACGCAGTATTTT. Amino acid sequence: CASGFGGASDTQYF.

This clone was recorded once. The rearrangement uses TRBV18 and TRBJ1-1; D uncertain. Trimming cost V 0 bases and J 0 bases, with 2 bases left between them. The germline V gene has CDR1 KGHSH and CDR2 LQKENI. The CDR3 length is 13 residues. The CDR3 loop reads CASSPPVNTEAFF. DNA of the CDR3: TGTGCCAGCTCACCACCAGTGAACACTGAAGCTTTCTTT.

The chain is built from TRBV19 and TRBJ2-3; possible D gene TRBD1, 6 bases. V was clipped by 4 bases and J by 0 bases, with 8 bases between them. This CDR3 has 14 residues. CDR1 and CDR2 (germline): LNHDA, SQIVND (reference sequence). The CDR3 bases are TGTGCCAGTAGTAGACAGGCAAGCACAGATACGCAGTATTTT. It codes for CASSRQASTDTQYF.

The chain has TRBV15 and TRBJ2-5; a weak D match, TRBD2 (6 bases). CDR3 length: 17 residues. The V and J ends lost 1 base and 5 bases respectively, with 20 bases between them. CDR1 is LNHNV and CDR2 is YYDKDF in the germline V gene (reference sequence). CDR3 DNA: TGTGCCACCAGCAGAGGTTCACTAGCTGGTAACGGGGAGACCCAGTACTTC. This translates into CATSRGSLAGNGETQYF.

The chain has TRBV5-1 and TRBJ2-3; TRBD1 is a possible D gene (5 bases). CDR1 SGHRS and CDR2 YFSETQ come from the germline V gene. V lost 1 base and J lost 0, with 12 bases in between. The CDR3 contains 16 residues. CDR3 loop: CASSLNGPGSTDTQYF. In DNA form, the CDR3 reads TGCGCCAGCAGCTTGAATGGTCCAGGGAGCACAGATACGCAGTATTTT.

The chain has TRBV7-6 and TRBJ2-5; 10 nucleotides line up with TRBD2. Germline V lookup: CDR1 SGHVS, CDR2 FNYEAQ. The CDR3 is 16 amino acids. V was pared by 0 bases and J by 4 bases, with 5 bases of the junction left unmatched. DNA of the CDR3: TGTGCCAGCAGCTTAGCGGCTAGCGGGAGACTAGAGACCCAGTACTTC. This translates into CASSLAASGRLETQYF.

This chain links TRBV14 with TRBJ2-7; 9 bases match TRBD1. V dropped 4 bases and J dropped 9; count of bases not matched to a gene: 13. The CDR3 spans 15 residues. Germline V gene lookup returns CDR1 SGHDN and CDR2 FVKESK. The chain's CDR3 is CASSRLRTGEDWQYF. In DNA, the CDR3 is TGTGCCAGCAGCCGGCTCCGGACAGGGGAGGACTGGCAGTACTTC.

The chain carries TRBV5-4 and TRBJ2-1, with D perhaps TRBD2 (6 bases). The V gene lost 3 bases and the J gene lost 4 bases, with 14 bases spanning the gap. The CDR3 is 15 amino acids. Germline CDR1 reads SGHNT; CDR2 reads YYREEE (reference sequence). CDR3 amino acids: CASSSTSSPYNEQFF. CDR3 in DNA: TGTGCCAGCAGCTCGACTAGTTCCCCATACAATGAGCAGTTCTTC. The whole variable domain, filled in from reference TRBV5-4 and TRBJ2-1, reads ETGVTQSPTHLIKTRGQQVTLRCSSQSGHNTVSWYQQALGQGPQFIFQYYREEENGRGNFPPRFSGLQFPNYSSELNVNALELDDSALYLCASSSTSSPYNEQFFGPGTRLTVL.

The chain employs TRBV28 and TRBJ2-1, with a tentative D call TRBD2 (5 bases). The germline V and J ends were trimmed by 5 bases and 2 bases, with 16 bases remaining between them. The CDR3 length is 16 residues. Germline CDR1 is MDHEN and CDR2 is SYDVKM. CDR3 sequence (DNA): TGTGCCAGCAGTACCCCAGGAACCGGGACCTACAATGAGCAGTTCTTC. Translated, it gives CASSTPGTGTYNEQFF.

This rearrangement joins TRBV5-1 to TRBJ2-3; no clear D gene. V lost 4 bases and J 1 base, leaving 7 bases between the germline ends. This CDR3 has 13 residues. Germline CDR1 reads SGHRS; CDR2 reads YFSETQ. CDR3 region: CASSDGGTDTQYF. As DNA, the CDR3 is TGCGCCAGCAGCGACGGAGGCACAGATACGCAGTATTTT.

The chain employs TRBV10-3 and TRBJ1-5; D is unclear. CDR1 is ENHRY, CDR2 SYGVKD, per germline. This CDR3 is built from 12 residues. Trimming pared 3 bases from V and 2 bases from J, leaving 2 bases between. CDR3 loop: CAISDGNQPQHF. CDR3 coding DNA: TGTGCCATCAGTGATGGCAATCAGCCCCAGCATTTT.

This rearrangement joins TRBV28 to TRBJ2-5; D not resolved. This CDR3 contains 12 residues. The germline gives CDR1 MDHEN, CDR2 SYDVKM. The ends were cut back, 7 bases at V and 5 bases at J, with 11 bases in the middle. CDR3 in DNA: TGTGCCAGCAAGGCCGCAATCGAGACCCAGTACTTC. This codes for CASKAAIETQYF.

DNA for the CDR3: TGCGCCAGCGGCCCGGGACACAGCTCCTACGAGCAGTACTTC. Translated: CASGPGHSSYEQYF. J is TRBJ2-7 and V is TRBV5-1; D may be TRBD1 (6 bases). CDR3 size: 14 residues. Trimming took off 7 bases at V and 0 bases at J, with 14 bases between the two ends. Germline V CDR1 and CDR2: SGHRS, YFSETQ.

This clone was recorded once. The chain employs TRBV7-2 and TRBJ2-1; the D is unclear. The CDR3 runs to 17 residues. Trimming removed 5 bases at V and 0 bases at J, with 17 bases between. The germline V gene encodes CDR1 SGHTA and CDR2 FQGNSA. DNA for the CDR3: TGTGCCAGCAGCCTAGTGGGCGTGGTATTCTCCTACAATGAGCAGTTCTTC. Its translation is CASSLVGVVFSYNEQFF.

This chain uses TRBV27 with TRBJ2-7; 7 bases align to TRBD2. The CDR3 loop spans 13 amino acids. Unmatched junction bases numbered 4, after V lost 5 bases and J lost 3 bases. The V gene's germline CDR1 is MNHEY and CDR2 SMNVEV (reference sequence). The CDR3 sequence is CASSGGSLYEQYF. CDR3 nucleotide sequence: TGTGCCAGCAGTGGCGGGAGTCTCTACGAGCAGTACTTC.

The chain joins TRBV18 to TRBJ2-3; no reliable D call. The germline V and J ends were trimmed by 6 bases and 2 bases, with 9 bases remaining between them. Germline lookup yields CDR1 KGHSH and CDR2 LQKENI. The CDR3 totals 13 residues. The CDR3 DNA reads TGTGCCAGCTCCCCGGACCTCACAGATACGCAGTATTTT. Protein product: CASSPDLTDTQYF.

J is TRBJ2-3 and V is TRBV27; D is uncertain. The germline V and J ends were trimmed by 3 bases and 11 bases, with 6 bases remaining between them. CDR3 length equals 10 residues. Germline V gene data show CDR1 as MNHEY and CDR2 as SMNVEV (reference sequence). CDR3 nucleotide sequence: TGTGCCAGCAGTTTGGCGCAGCAGTATTTT. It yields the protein CASSLAQQYF.

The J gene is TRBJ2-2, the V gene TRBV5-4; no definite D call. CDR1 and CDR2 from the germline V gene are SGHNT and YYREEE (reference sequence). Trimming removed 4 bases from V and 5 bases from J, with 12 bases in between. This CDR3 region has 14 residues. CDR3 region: CASSVSRGTGELFF. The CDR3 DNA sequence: TGTGCCAGCAGCGTTTCACGCGGAACCGGGGAGCTGTTTTTT.

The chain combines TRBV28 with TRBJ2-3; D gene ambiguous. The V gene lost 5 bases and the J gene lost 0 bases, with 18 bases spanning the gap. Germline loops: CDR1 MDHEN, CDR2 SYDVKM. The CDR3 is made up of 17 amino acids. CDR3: CASSRPWVTYSTDTQYF. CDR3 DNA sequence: TGTGCCAGCAGTCGCCCCTGGGTGACATATAGCACAGATACGCAGTATTTT.